This T cell receptor beta chain was found in a study of T cell responses to AZD1222 COVID-19 vaccine. In the study overall: Both about-4-week and about-12-week second-dose recipients were combined. Study-level points and caveats: Vaccination with two AZD1222 doses was followed by a rise in Spike-specific TCR breadth and depth. All repertoire sampling was performed exclusively after the peak T cell response.

Germline V gene data show CDR1 as SGHNT and CDR2 as YYREEE (reference sequence). The length of the CDR3 is 17 residues. Trimming removed 0 bases from V and 4 bases from J; junction bases left unmatched: 7. The data were produced by immunoSEQ multiplex PCR, yet TCRdb's version contains in-frame clones alone and is incomplete. The repertoire consists of roughly 120,000 clones, with approximately 91% occurring once and the leading ten covering around 2.4%. In regard to this clone: What it binds is not known.

The specimen was peripheral blood, collected on day 0 of AZD1222 vaccination. The TCR comes from an adult in good health. The chain combines TRBV5-4 with TRBJ1-4, with TRBD1 matching over 9 bases. CDR3 DNA sequence: TGTGCCAGCAGCTTGGCCTGCACAGGGGGCTTTAATGAAAAACTGTTTTTT. It yields the protein CASSLACTGGFNEKLFF.